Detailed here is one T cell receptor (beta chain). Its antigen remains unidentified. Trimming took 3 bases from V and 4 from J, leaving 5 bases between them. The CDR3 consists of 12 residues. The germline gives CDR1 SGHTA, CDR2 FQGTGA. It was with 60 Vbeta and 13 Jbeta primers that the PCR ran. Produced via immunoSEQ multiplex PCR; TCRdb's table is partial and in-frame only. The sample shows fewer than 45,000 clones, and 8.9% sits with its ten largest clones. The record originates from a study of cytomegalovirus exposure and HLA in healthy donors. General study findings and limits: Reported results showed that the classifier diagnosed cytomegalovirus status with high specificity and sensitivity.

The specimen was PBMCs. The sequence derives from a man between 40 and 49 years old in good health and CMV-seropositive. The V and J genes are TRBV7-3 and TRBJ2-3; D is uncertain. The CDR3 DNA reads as TGTGCCAGCAGCTTTGCGGCAGATACGCAGTATTTT. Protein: CASSFAADTQYF.